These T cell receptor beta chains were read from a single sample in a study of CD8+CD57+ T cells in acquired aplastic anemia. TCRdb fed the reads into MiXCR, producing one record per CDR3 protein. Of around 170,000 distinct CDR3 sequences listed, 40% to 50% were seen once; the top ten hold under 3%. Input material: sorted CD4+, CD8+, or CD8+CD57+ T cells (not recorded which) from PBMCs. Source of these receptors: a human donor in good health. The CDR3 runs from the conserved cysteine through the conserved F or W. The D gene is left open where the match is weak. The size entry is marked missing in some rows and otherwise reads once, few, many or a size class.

CASSPPVQRTYNEQFF,TGTGCCAGCTCACCACCGGTCCAGCGGACCTACAATGAGCAGTTCTTC,few,TRBJ2-1,-,TRBV18
CSARRQVMNTEAFF,TGCAGTGCTAGAAGACAGGTGATGAACACTGAAGCTTTCTTT,-,TRBJ1-1,-,TRBV20-1
CDSNLRGQQPQHF,TGTGACAGCAACTTACGCGGTCAACAGCCCCAGCATTTT,-,TRBJ1-5,-,TRBV7-8
CASSSWVQETQYF,TGTGCCAGCAGCTCGTGGGTGCAAGAGACCCAGTACTTC,-,TRBJ2-5,-,TRBV7-2
CASSLASGADHEQYF,TGTGCCAGCAGCTTAGCATCGGGAGCTGATCACGAGCAGTACTTC,-,TRBJ2-7,-,TRBV7-2
CSAKPMTSGSFNNEQFF,TGCAGTGCTAAACCGATGACTAGCGGGAGCTTTAACAATGAGCAGTTCTTC,many,TRBJ2-1,TRBD2,TRBV20-1
CATSDWGGGEQYF,TGTGCCACCAGCGACTGGGGGGGCGGGGAGCAGTACTTC,-,TRBJ2-7,-,TRBV24-1
CASSFFWTSTDTQYF,TGTGCCAGCAGCTTTTTTTGGACTAGCACAGATACGCAGTATTTT,-,TRBJ2-3,-,TRBV5-5
CATSGSEGLNYGYTF,TGTGCCACCAGTGGTTCAGAAGGACTAAACTATGGGTACACCTTC,-,TRBJ1-2,-,TRBV24-1
CASSYRGEQYF,TGTGCCAGCAGTTACCGAGGCGAGCAGTACTTC,-,TRBJ2-7,-,TRBV7-2
CATSDTRQGGDNYGYTF,TGTGCCACCAGTGACACCCGACAGGGGGGAGATAACTATGGCTACACCTTC,-,TRBJ1-2,TRBD1,TRBV24-1
CASSESWAGGPYNEQFF,TGCGCCAGCAGTGAGTCGTGGGCGGGAGGCCCCTACAATGAGCAGTTCTTC,-,TRBJ2-1,TRBD2,TRBV10-2
CSAKWGTGYNEQFF,TGCAGTGCTAAATGGGGGACAGGGTACAATGAGCAGTTCTTC,many,TRBJ2-1,TRBD1,TRBV20-1
CASSSGIGTPTTDTQYF,TGTGCCAGCAGCTCTGGGATCGGGACACCGACCACAGATACGCAGTATTTT,-,TRBJ2-3,-,TRBV5-6
CASGKGFAYNEQFF,TGTGCCAGCGGTAAAGGGTTTGCCTACAATGAGCAGTTCTTC,-,TRBJ2-1,-,TRBV2
CGAGLAGGPGEQYF,TGCGGTGCAGGACTAGCGGGAGGGCCAGGCGAGCAGTACTTC,-,TRBJ2-7,TRBD2,TRBV20-1
CSAIGELRYGYTF,TGCAGCGCGATCGGGGAATTACGGTATGGCTACACCTTC,many,TRBJ1-2,-,TRBV29-1
CAIPSNEQFF,TGCGCCATTCCGTCCAATGAGCAGTTCTTC,-,TRBJ2-1,-,TRBV10-2
CASSYGGPCIF,TGTGCCAGCAGTTACGGGGGGCCCTGCATCTTC,once,TRBJ1-2,-,TRBV6-2/TRBV6-3
CASSPPGQPYEQYF,TGTGCCAGCAGCCCTCCGGGACAGCCCTACGAGCAGTACTTC,-,TRBJ2-7,TRBD1,TRBV7-2
CASRTSGRARAGELFF,TGTGCCAGTAGGACTAGCGGGAGGGCACGAGCCGGGGAGCTGTTTTTT,many,TRBJ2-2,TRBD2,TRBV19
CGIPGEYADTQYF,TGCGGGATCCCAGGGGAATACGCAGATACGCAGTATTTT,many,TRBJ2-3,-,TRBV20-1
CASSLLAGQETQYF,TGTGCCAGCAGTTTACTAGCAGGCCAAGAGACCCAGTACTTC,many,TRBJ2-5,-,TRBV12-3/TRBV12-4
CASSLATGDNSPLHF,TGTGCCAGCAGCTTAGCGACAGGGGATAATTCACCCCTCCACTTT,-,TRBJ1-6,TRBD1,TRBV7-6
CASSIGQFYAGELFF,TGTGCCAGTAGTATAGGACAGTTTTATGCCGGGGAGCTGTTTTTT,many,TRBJ2-2,-,TRBV19
CASSLSGASGNTIYF,TGTGCCAGCAGCTTAAGTGGGGCCTCTGGAAACACCATATATTTT,-,TRBJ1-3,-,TRBV7-9
CASSSQQGSGNTIYF,TGTGCCAGCAGCTCCCAACAGGGGTCCGGAAACACCATATATTTT,-,TRBJ1-3,TRBD1,TRBV7-9
CASHQTDMNTEAFF,TGTGCCAGCCACCAGACAGATATGAACACTGAAGCTTTCTTT,many,TRBJ1-1,-,TRBV6-5
CAISDTSGRASGYEQYF,TGTGCCATCAGTGATACTAGCGGGAGGGCCTCGGGATACGAGCAGTACTTC,-,TRBJ2-7,TRBD2,TRBV10-3
CASRRTGSNEQFF,TGTGCCAGCAGGAGGACAGGGAGTAATGAGCAGTTCTTC,many,TRBJ2-1,TRBD1,TRBV7-2
CAISEAGQGKTEAFF,TGTGCCATCAGTGAGGCGGGACAGGGTAAAACTGAAGCTTTCTTT,many,TRBJ1-1,TRBD1,TRBV10-3
CATSRGDLFNSPLHF,TGTGCCACCAGCAGGGGGGACCTATTTAATTCACCCCTCCACTTT,few,TRBJ1-6,-,TRBV15
CSASLGRETQYF,TGCAGTGCTAGTTTGGGTCGCGAGACCCAGTACTTC,many,TRBJ2-5,-,TRBV20-1
CSARPNNYEQYF,TGCAGTGCTAGACCTAACAACTACGAGCAGTACTTC,many,TRBJ2-7,-,TRBV20-1
CASSAQGSYEQYF,TGTGCCAGCAGCGCACAGGGATCCTACGAGCAGTACTTC,many,TRBJ2-7,-,TRBV7-8
CASSTNHPGRQSF,TGTGCCAGCAGCACCAACCACCCGGGGAGGCAGTCCTTC,-,TRBJ2-1,-,TRBV11-2
CATSDFGTASGRVETQYF,TGTGCCACCAGTGATTTTGGTACGGCTAGCGGTAGGGTAGAGACCCAGTACTTC,many,TRBJ2-5,TRBD2,TRBV24-1
CASRGLAGTEAKNIQYF,TGTGCCAGCAGAGGACTAGCGGGCACCGAAGCCAAAAACATTCAGTACTTC,few,TRBJ2-4,TRBD2,TRBV12-3/TRBV12-4
CSARYLSYNEQFF,TGCAGTGCAAGATACCTCTCCTACAATGAGCAGTTCTTC,-,TRBJ2-1,-,TRBV20-1
CAISTGGDTEAFF,TGTGCCATCAGTACAGGGGGGGACACTGAGGCTTTCTTT,few,TRBJ1-1,TRBD1,TRBV10-3
CSARDPAEAFF,TGCAGTGCTAGAGATCCCGCTGAAGCTTTCTTT,many,TRBJ1-1,-,TRBV20-1
CASSLEVNTEAFF,TGTGCCAGCAGCTTAGAGGTGAACACTGAAGCTTTCTTT,many,TRBJ1-1,-,TRBV7-9
CASSPPSVQETQYF,TGTGCCAGCTCACCACCGAGCGTCCAAGAGACCCAGTACTTC,-,TRBJ2-5,-,TRBV18
CASSLRRSDTQYF,TGTGCCAGCAGCTTACGTAGGTCAGATACGCAGTATTTT,-,TRBJ2-3,-,TRBV7-2
CASGRGPHSNQPQHF,TGTGCCAGCGGCAGGGGGCCCCATAGCAATCAGCCCCAGCATTTT,few,TRBJ1-5,TRBD1,TRBV2
CASSSTGSSYEQYF,TGTGCCAGTTCATCTACAGGGAGCTCCTACGAGCAGTACTTC,-,TRBJ2-7,-,TRBV19
CSASILAVSHNEQFF,TGCAGTGCTAGTATTCTAGCGGTTTCCCACAATGAGCAGTTCTTC,many,TRBJ2-1,TRBD2,TRBV20-1
CATRALGTQYF,TGTGCTACCCGGGCCCTAGGGACCCAGTACTTC,-,TRBJ2-5,-,TRBV2